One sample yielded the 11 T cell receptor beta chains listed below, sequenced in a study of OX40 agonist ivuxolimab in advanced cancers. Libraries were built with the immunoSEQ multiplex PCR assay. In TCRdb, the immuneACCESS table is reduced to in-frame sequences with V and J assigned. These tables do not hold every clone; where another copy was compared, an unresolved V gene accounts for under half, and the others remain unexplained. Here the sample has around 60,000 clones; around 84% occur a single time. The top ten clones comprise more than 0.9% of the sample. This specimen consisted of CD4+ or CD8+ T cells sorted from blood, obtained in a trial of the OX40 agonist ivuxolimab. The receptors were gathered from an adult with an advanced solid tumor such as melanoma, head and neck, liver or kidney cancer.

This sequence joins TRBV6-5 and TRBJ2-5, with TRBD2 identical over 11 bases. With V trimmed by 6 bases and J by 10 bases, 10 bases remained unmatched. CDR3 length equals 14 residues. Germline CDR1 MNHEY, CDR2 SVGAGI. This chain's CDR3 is CASRQTSGGKRQYF. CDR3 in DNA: TGTGCCAGCAGGCAAACTAGCGGGGGAAAACGCCAGTACTTC.

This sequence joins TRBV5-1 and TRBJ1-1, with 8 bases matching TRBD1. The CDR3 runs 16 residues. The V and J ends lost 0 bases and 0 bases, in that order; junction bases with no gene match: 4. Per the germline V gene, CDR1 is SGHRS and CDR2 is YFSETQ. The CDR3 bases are TGCGCCAGCAGCTTGGAACAGGGGGAAGTGAACACTGAAGCTTTCTTT. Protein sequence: CASSLEQGEVNTEAFF.

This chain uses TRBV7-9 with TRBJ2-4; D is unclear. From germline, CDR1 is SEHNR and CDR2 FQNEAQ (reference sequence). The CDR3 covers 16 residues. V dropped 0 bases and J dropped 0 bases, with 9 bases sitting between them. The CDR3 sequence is CASSLAEALAKNIQYF. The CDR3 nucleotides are TGTGCCAGCAGCTTAGCAGAGGCGCTAGCCAAAAACATTCAGTACTTC.

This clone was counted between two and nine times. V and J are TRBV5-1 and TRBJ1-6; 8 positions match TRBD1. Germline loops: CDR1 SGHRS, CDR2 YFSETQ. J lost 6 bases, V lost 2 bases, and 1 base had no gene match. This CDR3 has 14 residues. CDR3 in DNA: TGCGCCAGCAGCTTAGGACAGGGTAATTCACCCCTCCACTTT. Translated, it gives CASSLGQGNSPLHF. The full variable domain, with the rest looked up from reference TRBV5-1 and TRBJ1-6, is KAGVTQTPRYLIKTRGQQVTLSCSPISGHRSVSWYQQTPGQGLQFLFEYFSETQRNKGNFPGRFSGRQFSNSRSEMNVSTLELGDSALYLCASSLGQGNSPLHFGNGTRLTVT.

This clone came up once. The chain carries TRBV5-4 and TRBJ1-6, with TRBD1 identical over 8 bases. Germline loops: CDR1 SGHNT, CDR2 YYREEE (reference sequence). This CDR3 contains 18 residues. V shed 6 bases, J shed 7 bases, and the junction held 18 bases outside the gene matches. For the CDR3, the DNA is TGTGCCAGCAAAAAAGGGGATGGACAGGGTCTCCGCAATTCACCCCTCCACTTT. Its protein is CASKKGDGQGLRNSPLHF.

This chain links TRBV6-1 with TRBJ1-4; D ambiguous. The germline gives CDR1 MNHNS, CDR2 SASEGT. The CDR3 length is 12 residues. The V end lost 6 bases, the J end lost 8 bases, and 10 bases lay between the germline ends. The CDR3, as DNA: TGTGCCAGCAGGAAGGAGCGGGAAAAACTGTTTTTT. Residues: CASRKEREKLFF.

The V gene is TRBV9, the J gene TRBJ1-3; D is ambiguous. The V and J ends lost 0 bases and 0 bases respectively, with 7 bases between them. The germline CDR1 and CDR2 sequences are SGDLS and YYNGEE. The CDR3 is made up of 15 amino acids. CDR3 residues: CASSVGADSGNTIYF. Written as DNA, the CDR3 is TGTGCCAGCAGCGTAGGTGCGGACTCTGGAAACACCATATATTTT.

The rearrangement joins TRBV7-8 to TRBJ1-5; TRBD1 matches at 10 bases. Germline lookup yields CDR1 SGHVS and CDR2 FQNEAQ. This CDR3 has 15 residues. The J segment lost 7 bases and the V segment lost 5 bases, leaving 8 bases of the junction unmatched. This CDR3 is CASSTRDRGGQPQHF. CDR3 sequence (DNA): TGTGCCAGCAGCACCCGGGACAGGGGTGGCCAGCCCCAGCATTTT.

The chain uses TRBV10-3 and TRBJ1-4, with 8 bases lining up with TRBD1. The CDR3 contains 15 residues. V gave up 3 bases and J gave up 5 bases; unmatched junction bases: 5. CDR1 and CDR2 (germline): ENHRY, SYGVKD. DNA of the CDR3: TGTGCCATCAGTGACAGGGGGCCCCCGAATGAAAAACTGTTTTTT. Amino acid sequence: CAISDRGPPNEKLFF.

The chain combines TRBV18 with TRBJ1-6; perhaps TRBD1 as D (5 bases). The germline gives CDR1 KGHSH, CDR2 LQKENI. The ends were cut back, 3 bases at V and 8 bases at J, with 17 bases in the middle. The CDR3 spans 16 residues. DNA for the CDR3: TGTGCCAGCTCACCGAGCACGGGGACGGTCGATTCACCCCTCCACTTT. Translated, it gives CASSPSTGTVDSPLHF.

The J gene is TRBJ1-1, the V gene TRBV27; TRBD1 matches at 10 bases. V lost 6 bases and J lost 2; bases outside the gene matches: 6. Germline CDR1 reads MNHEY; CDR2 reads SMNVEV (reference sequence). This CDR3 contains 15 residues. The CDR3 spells CASSRQGALNTEAFF. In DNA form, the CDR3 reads TGTGCCAGCAGCCGACAGGGGGCCCTTAACACTGAAGCTTTCTTT.